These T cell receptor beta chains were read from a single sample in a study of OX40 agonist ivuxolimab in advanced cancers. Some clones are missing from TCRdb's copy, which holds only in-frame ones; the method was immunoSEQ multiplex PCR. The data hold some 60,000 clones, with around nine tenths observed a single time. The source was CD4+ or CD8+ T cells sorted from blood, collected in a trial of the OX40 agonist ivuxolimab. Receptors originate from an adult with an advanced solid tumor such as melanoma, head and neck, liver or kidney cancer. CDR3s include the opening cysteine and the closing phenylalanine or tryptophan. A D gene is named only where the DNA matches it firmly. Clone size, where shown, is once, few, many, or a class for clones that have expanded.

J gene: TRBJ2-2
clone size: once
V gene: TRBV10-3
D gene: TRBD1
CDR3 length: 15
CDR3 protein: CASAGTGTNTGELFF
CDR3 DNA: TGTGCCAGTGCCGGGACAGGGACGAACACCGGGGAGCTGTTTTTT

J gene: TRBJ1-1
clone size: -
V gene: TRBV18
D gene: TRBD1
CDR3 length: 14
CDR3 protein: CASSPTGGSGEAFF
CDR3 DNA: TGTGCCAGCTCACCGACAGGGGGCTCAGGGGAAGCTTTCTTT

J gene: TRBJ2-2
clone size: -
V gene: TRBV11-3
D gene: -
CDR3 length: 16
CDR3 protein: CASSLGAGEVAGELFF
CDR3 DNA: TGTGCCAGCAGCTTAGGAGCAGGGGAGGTTGCCGGGGAGCTGTTTTTT

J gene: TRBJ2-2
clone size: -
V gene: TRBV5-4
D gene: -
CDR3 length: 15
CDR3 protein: CASRLYQGQTGELFF
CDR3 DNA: TGTGCCAGCAGACTCTACCAGGGACAAACCGGGGAGCTGTTTTTT

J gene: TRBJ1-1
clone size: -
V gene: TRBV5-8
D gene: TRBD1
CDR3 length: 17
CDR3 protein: CASSLRPLATGVTEAFF
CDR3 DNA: TGTGCCAGCAGCTTGAGACCCTTGGCGACAGGGGTGACTGAAGCTTTCTTT

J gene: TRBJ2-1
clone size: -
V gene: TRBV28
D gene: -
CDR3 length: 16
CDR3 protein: CASRVRGTGRIHEQFF
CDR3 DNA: TGTGCCAGCAGGGTCCGGGGAACAGGGAGGATCCATGAGCAGTTCTTC

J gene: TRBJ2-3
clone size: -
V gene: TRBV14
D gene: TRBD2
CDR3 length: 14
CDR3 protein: CASSLAGVGDTQYF
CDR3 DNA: TGTGCCAGCAGCCTTGCGGGAGTGGGAGATACGCAGTATTTT

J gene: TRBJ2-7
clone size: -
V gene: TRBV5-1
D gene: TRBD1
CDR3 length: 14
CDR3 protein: CASSSGQGPYEQYF
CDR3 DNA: TGCGCCAGCAGCTCCGGACAGGGACCCTACGAGCAGTACTTC

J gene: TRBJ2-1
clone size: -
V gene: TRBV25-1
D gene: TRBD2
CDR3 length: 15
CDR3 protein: CASSETSGRAGEQFF
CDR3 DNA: TGTGCCAGCAGTGAGACTAGCGGGAGGGCCGGTGAGCAGTTCTTC

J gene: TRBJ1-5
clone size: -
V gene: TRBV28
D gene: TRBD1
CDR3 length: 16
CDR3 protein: CASIHIGTGGFWVQHF
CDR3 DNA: TGTGCCAGCATCCACATCGGGACAGGGGGTTTTTGGGTCCAGCATTTT

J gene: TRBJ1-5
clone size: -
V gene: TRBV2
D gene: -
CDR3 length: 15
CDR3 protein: CASSPLGGEDQPQHF
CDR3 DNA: TGTGCCAGCAGTCCCCTAGGGGGGGAAGATCAGCCCCAGCATTTT

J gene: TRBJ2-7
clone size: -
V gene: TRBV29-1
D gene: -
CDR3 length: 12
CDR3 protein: CSVGVFSYEQYF
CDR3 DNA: TGCAGCGTTGGGGTCTTCTCCTACGAGCAGTACTTC

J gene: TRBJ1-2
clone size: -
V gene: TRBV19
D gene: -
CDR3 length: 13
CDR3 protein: CASTHGIHGGYTF
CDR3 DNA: TGTGCCAGTACCCACGGAATCCACGGCGGCTACACCTTC

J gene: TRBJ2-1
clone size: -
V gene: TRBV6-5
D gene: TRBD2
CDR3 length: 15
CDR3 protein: CASIRSGRAGNEQFF
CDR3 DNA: TGTGCCAGCATTAGAAGCGGGAGGGCCGGGAATGAGCAGTTCTTC

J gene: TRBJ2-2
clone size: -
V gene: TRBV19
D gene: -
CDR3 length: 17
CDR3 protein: CASSIDNPPQNTGELFF
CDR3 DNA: TGTGCCAGTAGTATAGATAATCCCCCACAGAACACCGGGGAGCTGTTTTTT

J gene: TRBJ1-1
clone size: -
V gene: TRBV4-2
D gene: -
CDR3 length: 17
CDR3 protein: CASSQVRSGTQATEAFF
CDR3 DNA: TGTGCCAGCAGCCAAGTGCGGTCGGGCACCCAGGCCACTGAAGCTTTCTTT

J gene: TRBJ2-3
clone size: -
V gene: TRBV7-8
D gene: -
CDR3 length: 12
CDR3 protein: CASSLARDTQYF
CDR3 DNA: TGTGCCAGCAGCTTGGCAAGGGATACGCAGTATTTT

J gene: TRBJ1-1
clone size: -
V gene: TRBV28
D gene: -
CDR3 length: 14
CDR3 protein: CASQGFARGTEAFF
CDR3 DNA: TGTGCCAGCCAGGGGTTTGCAAGGGGGACTGAAGCTTTCTTT

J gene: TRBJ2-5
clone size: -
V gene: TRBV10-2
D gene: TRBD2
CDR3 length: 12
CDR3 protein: CASGREQETQYF
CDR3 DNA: TGCGCCAGCGGGAGGGAGCAAGAGACCCAGTACTTC

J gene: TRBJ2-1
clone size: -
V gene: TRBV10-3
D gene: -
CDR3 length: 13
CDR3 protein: CAISETGRNEQFF
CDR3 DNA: TGTGCCATCAGTGAAACCGGGCGAAATGAGCAGTTCTTC

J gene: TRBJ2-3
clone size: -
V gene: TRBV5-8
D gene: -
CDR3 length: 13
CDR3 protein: CASSRQSTDTQYF
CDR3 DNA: TGTGCCAGCAGCCGACAGTCCACAGATACGCAGTATTTT

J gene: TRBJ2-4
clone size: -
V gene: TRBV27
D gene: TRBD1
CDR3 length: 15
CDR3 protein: CASSSGTAPGDIQYF
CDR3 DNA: TGTGCCAGCAGTTCCGGGACAGCTCCTGGGGACATTCAGTACTTC

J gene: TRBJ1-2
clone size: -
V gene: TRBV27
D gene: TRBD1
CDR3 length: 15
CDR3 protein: CASSSLGQGHYGYTF
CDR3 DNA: TGTGCCAGCAGTTCCCTGGGACAGGGACACTATGGCTACACCTTC

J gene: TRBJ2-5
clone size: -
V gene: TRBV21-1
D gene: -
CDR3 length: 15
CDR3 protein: CASSKERRGEETQYF
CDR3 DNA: TGTGCCAGCAGCAAAGAGCGCAGGGGCGAAGAGACCCAGTACTTC

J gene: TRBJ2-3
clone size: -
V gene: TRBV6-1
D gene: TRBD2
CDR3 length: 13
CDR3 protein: CASSSGRTDTQYF
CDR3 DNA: TGTGCCAGCAGTAGCGGGAGAACAGATACGCAGTATTTT

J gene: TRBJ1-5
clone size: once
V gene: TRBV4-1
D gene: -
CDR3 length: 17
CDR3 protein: CASSQEGTGLGNQPQHF
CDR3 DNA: TGCGCCAGCAGCCAAGAGGGAACAGGGTTGGGCAATCAGCCCCAGCATTTT

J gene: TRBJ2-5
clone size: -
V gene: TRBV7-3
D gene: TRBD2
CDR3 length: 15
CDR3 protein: CASSSLAGVLETQYF
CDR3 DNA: TGTGCCAGCAGCAGTCTAGCGGGAGTCTTGGAGACCCAGTACTTC

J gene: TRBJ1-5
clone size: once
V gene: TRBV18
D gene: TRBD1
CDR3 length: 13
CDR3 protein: CASSPGQGQPQHF
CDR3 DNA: TGTGCCAGCTCACCCGGACAGGGCCAGCCCCAGCATTTT

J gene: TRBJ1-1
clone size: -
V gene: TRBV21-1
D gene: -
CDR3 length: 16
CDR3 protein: CASRLRIATIRTEAFF
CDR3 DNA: TGTGCCAGCAGATTACGTATAGCTACAATTCGCACTGAAGCTTTCTTT

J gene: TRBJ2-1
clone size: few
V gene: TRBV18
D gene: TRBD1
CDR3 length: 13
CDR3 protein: CASSPSGGGEQFF
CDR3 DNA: TGTGCCAGCTCACCATCAGGGGGCGGAGAGCAGTTCTTC

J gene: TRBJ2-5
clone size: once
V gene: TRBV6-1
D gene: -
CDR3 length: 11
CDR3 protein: CASSVLETQYF
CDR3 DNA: TGTGCCAGCAGTGTCCTAGAGACCCAGTACTTC

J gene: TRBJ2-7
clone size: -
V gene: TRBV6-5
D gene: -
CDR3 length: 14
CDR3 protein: CATTGAVNSYEQYF
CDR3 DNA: TGTGCCACTACCGGAGCGGTAAACTCCTACGAGCAGTACTTC

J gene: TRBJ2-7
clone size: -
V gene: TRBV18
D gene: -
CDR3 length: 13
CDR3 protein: CASSTGLAYEQYF
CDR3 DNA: TGTGCCAGCTCAACAGGCCTCGCCTACGAGCAGTACTTC

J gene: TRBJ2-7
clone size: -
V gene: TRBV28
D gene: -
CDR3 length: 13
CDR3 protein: CASSFQASYEQYF
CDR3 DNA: TGTGCCAGCAGTTTCCAGGCCTCCTACGAGCAGTACTTC

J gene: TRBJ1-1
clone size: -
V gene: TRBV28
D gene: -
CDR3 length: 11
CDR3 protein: CASTNPLEAFF
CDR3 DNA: TGTGCCAGCACAAATCCCCTGGAAGCTTTCTTT

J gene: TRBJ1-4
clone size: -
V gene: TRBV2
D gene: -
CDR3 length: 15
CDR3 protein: CASRGTIIFNEKLFF
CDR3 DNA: TGTGCCAGCAGGGGGACCATCATATTCAATGAAAAACTGTTTTTT

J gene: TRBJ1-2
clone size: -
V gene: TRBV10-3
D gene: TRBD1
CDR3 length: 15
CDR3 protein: CAISESKGASGGYTF
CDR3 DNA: TGTGCCATCAGTGAGTCCAAGGGGGCGAGTGGAGGCTACACCTTC

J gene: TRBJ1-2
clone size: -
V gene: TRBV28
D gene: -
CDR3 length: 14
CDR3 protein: CASSLWSTQHGYTF
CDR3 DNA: TGTGCCAGCAGTTTATGGTCTACACAACATGGCTACACCTTC

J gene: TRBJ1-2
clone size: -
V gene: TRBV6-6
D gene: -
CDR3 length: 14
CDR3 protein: CASSYSRVSYGYTF
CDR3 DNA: TGTGCCAGCAGTTACTCGCGGGTGAGCTATGGCTACACCTTC

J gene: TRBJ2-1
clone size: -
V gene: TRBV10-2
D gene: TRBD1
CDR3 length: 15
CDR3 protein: CASSGSGGSYNEQFF
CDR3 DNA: TGCGCCAGCAGTGGGTCAGGGGGCTCCTACAATGAGCAGTTCTTC

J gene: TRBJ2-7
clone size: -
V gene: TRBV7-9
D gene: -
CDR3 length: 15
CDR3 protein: CASSSRTGSSYEQYF
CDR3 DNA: TGTGCCAGCAGCTCAAGGACGGGGAGCTCCTACGAGCAGTACTTC

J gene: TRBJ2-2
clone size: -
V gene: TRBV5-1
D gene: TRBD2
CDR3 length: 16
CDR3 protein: CASSPLAGVNTGELFF
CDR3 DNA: TGCGCCAGCAGCCCTTTAGCGGGGGTGAACACCGGGGAGCTGTTTTTT